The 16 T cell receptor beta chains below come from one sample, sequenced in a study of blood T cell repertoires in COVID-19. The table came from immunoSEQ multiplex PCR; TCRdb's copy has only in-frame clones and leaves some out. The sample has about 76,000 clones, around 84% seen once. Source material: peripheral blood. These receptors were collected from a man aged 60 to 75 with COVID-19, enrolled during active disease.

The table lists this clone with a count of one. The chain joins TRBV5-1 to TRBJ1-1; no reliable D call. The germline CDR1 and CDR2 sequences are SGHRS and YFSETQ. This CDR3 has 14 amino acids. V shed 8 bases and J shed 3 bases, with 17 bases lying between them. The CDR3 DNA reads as TGCGCCAGTTCCCCCTTGGCGGGAGACACTGAAGCTTTCTTT. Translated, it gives CASSPLAGDTEAFF.

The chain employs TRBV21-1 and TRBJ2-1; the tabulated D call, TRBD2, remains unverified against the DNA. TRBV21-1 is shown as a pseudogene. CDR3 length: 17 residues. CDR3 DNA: TGTGCCAGCAGCACCATTCCGAGACACCTGGAGGGCTATGAGCAGTTCTTC. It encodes CASSTIPRHLEGYEQFF.

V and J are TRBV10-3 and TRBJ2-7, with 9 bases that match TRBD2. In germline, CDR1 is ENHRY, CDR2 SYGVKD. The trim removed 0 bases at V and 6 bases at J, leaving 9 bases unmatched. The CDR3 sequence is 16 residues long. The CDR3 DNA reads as TGTGCCATCAGTGAGTCCCCGGCGGGAGGGCCTGTCGAGCAGTACTTC. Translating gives CAISESPAGGPVEQYF.

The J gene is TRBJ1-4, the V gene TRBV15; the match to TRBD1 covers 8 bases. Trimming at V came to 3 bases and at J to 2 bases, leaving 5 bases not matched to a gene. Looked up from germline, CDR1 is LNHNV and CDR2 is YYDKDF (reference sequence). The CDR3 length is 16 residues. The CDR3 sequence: CATSRGGQATNEKLFF. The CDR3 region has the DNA TGTGCCACCAGCAGGGGGGGACAGGCGACTAATGAAAAACTGTTTTTT. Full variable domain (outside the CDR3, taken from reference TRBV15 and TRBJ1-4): DAMVIQNPRYQVTQFGKPVTLSCSQTLNHNVMYWYQQKSSQAPKLLFHYYDKDFNNEADTPDNFQSRRPNTSFCFLDIRSPGLGDTAMYLCATSRGGQATNEKLFFGSGTQLSVL.

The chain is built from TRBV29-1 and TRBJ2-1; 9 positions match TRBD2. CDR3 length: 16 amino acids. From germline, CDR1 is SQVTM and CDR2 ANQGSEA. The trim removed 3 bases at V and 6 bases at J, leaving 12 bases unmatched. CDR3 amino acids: CSVDGVAGDKTNEQFF. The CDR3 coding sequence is TGCAGCGTTGATGGCGTAGCGGGGGACAAGACCAATGAGCAGTTCTTC.

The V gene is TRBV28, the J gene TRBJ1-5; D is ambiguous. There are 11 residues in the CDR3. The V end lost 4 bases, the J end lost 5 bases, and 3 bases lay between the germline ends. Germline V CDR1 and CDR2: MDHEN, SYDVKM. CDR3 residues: CASSSYQPQHF. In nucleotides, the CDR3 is TGTGCCAGCAGTTCGTATCAGCCCCAGCATTTT.

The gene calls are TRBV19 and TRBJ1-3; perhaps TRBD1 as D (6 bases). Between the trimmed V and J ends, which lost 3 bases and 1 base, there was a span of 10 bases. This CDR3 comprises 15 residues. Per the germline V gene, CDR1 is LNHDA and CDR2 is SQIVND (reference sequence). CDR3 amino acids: CASSMGATSGNTIYF. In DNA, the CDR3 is TGTGCCAGTAGTATGGGGGCGACGTCTGGAAACACCATATATTTT.

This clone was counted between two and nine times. The CDR3 reads CASSSWTSGRWIRNEQFF. CDR3 nucleotides: TGTGCCAGCAGCTCTTGGACTAGCGGGAGATGGATAAGGAATGAGCAGTTCTTC. The V gene is TRBV7-9, the J gene TRBJ2-1, with 13 bases fitting TRBD2. V shed 4 bases and J 7 bases; nucleotides not matched to a gene: 13. Germline V gene sequence: CDR1 SEHNR, CDR2 FQNEAQ (reference sequence). The length of the CDR3 is 18 residues. Full variable domain (missing parts from reference TRBV7-9 and TRBJ2-1): DTGVSQNPRHKITKRGQNVTFRCDPISEHNRLYWYRQTLGQGPEFLTYFQNEAQLEKSRLLSDRFSAERPKGSFSTLEIQRTEQGDSAMYLCASSSWTSGRWIRNEQFFGPGTRLTVL.

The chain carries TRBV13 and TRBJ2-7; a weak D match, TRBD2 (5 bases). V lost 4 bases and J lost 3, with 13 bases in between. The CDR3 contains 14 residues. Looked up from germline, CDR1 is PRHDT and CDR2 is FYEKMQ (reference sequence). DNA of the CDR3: TGTGCCAGCAGCTCCCGGAGGCCCATCTACGAGCAGTACTTC. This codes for CASSSRRPIYEQYF.

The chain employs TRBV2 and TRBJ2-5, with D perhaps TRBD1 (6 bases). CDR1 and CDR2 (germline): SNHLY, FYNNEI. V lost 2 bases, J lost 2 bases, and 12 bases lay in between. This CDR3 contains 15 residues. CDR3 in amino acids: CASSEPRQEQETQYF. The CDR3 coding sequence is TGTGCCAGCAGTGAACCCCGACAGGAGCAAGAGACCCAGTACTTC.

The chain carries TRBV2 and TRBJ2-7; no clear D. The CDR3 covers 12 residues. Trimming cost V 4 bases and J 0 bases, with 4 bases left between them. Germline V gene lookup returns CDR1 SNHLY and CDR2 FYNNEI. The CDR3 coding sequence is TGTGCCAGCAGTGGGAGCTCCTACGAGCAGTACTTC. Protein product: CASSGSSYEQYF. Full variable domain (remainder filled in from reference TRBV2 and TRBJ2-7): EPEVTQTPSHQVTQMGQEVILRCVPISNHLYFYWYRQILGQKVEFLVSFYNNEISEKSEIFDDQFSVERPDGSNFTLKIRSTKLEDSAMYFCASSGSSYEQYFGPGTRLTVT.

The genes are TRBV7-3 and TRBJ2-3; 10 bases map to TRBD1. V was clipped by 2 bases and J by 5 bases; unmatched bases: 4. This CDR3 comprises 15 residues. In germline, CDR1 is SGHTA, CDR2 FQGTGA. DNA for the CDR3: TGTGCCAGCAGCTTAGGGGGACAGGGGATAGATACGCAGTATTTT. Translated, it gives CASSLGGQGIDTQYF.

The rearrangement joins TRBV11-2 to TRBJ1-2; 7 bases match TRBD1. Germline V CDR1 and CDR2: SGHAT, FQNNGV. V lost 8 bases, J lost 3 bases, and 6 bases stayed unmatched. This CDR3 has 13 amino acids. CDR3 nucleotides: TGTGCCAGCCGAGGGCAGGGGGACTATGGCTACACCTTC. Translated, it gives CASRGQGDYGYTF.

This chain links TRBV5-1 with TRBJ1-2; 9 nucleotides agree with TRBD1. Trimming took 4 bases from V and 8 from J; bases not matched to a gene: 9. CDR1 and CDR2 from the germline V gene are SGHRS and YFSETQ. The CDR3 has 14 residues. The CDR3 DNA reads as TGCGCCAGCAGCGGGGACAGGGCGCCCTCCGGCTACACCTTC. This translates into CASSGDRAPSGYTF.

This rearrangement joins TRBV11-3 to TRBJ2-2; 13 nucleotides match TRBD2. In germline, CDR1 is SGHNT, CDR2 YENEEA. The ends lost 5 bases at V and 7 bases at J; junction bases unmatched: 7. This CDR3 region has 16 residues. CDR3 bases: TGTGCCAGCAGCCCTGGACTAGCGGGGGAAGGCGGGGAGCTGTTTTTT. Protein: CASSPGLAGEGGELFF.

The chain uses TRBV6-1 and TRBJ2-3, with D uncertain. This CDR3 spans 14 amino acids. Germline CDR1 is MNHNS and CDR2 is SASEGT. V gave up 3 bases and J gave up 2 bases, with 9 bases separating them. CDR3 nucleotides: TGTGCCAGCAGTGACCTAGAAACCACAGATACGCAGTATTTT. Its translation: CASSDLETTDTQYF.